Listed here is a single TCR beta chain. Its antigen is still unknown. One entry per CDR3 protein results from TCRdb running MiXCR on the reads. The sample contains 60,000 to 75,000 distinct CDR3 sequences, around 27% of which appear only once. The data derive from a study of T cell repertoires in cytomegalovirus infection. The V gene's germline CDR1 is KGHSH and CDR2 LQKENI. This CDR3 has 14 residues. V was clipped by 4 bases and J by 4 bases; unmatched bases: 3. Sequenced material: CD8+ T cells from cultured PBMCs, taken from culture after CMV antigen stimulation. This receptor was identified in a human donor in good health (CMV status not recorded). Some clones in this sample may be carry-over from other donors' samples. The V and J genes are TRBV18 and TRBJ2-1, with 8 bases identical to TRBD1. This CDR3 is CASSRTGFYNEQFF. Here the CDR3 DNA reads TGTGCCAGCTCACGGACAGGGTTTTACAATGAGCAGTTCTTC.